The present entry profiles one T cell receptor (beta chain) with its context. What it binds is unknown. Vbeta (60) and Jbeta (13) primers were used in the PCR. Assay: immunoSEQ multiplex PCR; the TCRdb copy retains only in-frame clones and omits some. Among some 140,000 clones, approximately 70% were seen once, and the ten largest hold roughly 1.3%. This sample was taken from a study of cytomegalovirus exposure and HLA in healthy donors. Across the study: HLA-typed donors were the source of about 85 million unique TCRs, which an early data release held. Out of 398 genotyped donors, roughly 83% belonged to the Caucasian-associated ancestry cluster. Study-wide points: In a later analysis, TCR beta V- and J-gene trimming showed a link to a missense DCLRE1C variant. Segments of the TCR beta V type were, in most cases, productive about 87% or about 30% of the time in an earlier analysis.

The CDR3 length is 13 residues. The germline V and J ends were trimmed by 8 bases and 3 bases, with 13 bases remaining between them. CDR1 and CDR2 (germline): LNHNV, YYDKDF (reference sequence). The origin of this receptor is a woman in her forties in good health and CMV-seronegative. Source material: PBMCs. The rearrangement joins TRBV15 to TRBJ1-1, with D tentatively TRBD1 (6 bases). The CDR3: CATRRAGDTEAFF. In nucleotides, the CDR3 is TGTGCCACCCGCCGGGCAGGGGACACTGAAGCTTTCTTT.